Below, 32 T cell receptor beta chains from the same sample are listed, as sequenced in a study of T cell responses to AZD1222 COVID-19 vaccine. Sequencing was performed with immunoSEQ multiplex PCR; in TCRdb, only in-frame clones are kept and a portion is missing. The table shows under 200,000 clones, with 93% occurring only once. The sequences come from peripheral blood, collected on day 0 of AZD1222 vaccination. These receptors all come from an adult in good health.

This clone was picked up one time. The rearrangement uses TRBV25-1 and TRBJ1-3; D gene uncertain. CDR1 and CDR2 (germline): MGHDK, SYGVNS. This CDR3 is built from 13 residues. With 6 bases removed from V and 0 bases from J, the gap between germline ends came to 6 bases. For the CDR3, the DNA is TGTGCCAGCAGAATGAGCTCTGGAAACACCATATATTTT. Its translation is CASRMSSGNTIYF. The full variable domain, rest sourced from reference TRBV25-1 and TRBJ1-3, is EADIYQTPRYLVIGTGKKITLECSQTMGHDKMYWYQQDPGMELHLIHYSYGVNSTEKGDLSSESTVSRIRTEHFPLTLESARPSHTSQYLCASRMSSGNTIYFGEGSWLTVV.

The CDR3 region has the DNA TGTGCCACCCCCGATCGAACAGACGCTAACACTGAAGCTTTCTTT. Translation: CATPDRTDANTEAFF. The chain carries TRBV15 and TRBJ1-1; no firm D call. The germline V gene encodes CDR1 LNHNV and CDR2 YYDKDF (reference sequence). Trimming stripped 8 bases from V and 2 bases from J, with 18 bases between. CDR3 length: 15 residues.

The CDR3 is CASSLDQYSHGDYEQYF. CDR3 in DNA: TGTGCCAGCAGCTTAGATCAGTATAGTCATGGGGACTACGAGCAGTACTTC. J is TRBJ2-7 and V is TRBV11-2, with D unresolved. This CDR3 comprises 17 residues. The V gene lost 0 bases and the J gene lost 3 bases, with 18 bases spanning the gap. Germline V gene sequence: CDR1 SGHAT, CDR2 FQNNGV.

This clone appeared once. The chain carries TRBV18 and TRBJ1-2; TRBD1 might be the D (6 bases). CDR3 length: 13 residues. Trimming pared 2 bases from V and 7 bases from J, leaving 11 bases between. Germline V gene data show CDR1 as KGHSH and CDR2 as LQKENI. CDR3 DNA sequence: TGTGCCAGCTCACCAAAGGGGGGAAGTGGCTACACCTTC. This encodes CASSPKGGSGYTF. The full variable domain, completed using reference TRBV18 and TRBJ1-2, is NAGVMQNPRHLVRRRGQEARLRCSPMKGHSHVYWYRQLPEEGLKFMVYLQKENIIDESGMPKERFSAEFPKEGPSILRIQQVVRGDSAAYFCASSPKGGSGYTFGSGTRLTVV.

The chain employs TRBV7-9 and TRBJ1-5, with 7 bases fitting TRBD1. Per the germline V gene, CDR1 is SEHNR and CDR2 is FQNEAQ (reference sequence). The CDR3 contains 14 residues. After removal of 2 bases from V and 5 bases from J, the junction contained 3 bases not matched to a gene. CDR3 loop: CASSLTTGDQPQHF. The CDR3 DNA follows: TGTGCCAGCAGCTTAACTACAGGGGATCAGCCCCAGCATTTT.

The rearrangement joins TRBV2 to TRBJ1-2; maybe TRBD1 (5 bases). CDR3 length: 13 amino acids. Trimming took off 11 bases at V and 2 bases at J, with 15 bases between the two ends. The V gene's germline CDR1 is SNHLY and CDR2 FYNNEI. Here the CDR3 DNA reads TGTGCCGGAAGGGAGACAGTCAACTATGGCTACACCTTC. Amino acids: CAGRETVNYGYTF.

V usage is TRBV10-2 and J usage is TRBJ1-4, with D unresolved. This CDR3 is 17 amino acids long. The germline gives CDR1 WSHSY, CDR2 SAAADI. V lost 0 bases, J lost 1 base, and 12 bases lay in between. The CDR3 sequence is CASSESGRSQTNEKLFF. CDR3 bases: TGCGCCAGCAGTGAGTCGGGGAGATCTCAAACTAATGAAAAACTGTTTTTT.

V usage is TRBV6-6 and J usage is TRBJ1-1; the match to TRBD1 covers 9 bases. CDR3 size: 15 residues. V lost 6 bases and J lost 2; bases outside the gene matches: 7. Germline assignment: CDR1 MNHNY and CDR2 SVGAGI (reference sequence). CDR3 DNA: TGTGCCAGCAGAACCATACAGGGGGCCAACACTGAAGCTTTCTTT. This sequence encodes CASRTIQGANTEAFF.

The chain uses TRBV29-1 and TRBJ1-2; the match to TRBD1 covers 8 bases. Germline CDR1 SQVTM, CDR2 ANQGSEA. This CDR3 is built from 16 residues. CDR3 amino acids: CVSGSTGGIENYGYTF. The DNA for the CDR3 is TGCGTCAGTGGGAGTACAGGGGGGATTGAGAACTATGGCTACACCTTC. Full variable domain (rest looked up from reference TRBV29-1 and TRBJ1-2): SAVISQKPSRDICQRGTSLTIQCQVDSQVTMMFWYRQQPGQSLTLIATANQGSEATYESGFVIDKFPISRPNLTFSTLTVSNMSPEDSSIYLCVSGSTGGIENYGYTFGSGTRLTVV.

The J gene is TRBJ2-7, the V gene TRBV2; D gene ambiguous. The germline V gene encodes CDR1 SNHLY and CDR2 FYNNEI. The CDR3 is 15 amino acids. Trimming took off 4 bases at V and 4 bases at J, with 17 bases between the two ends. The CDR3 spells CASSGRLSRVYEQYF. The CDR3 DNA sequence: TGTGCCAGCAGTGGGAGACTCTCCCGCGTTTACGAGCAGTACTTC.

The J gene is TRBJ2-7, the V gene TRBV5-6; D unclear. This CDR3 region has 12 residues. CDR1 is SGHDT and CDR2 is YYEEEE in the germline V gene. The V end lost 5 bases, the J end lost 7 bases, and 13 bases lay between the germline ends. CDR3 amino acids: CASSPQSREQYF. CDR3 DNA: TGTGCCAGCAGTCCCCAATCGAGGGAGCAGTACTTC.

This chain connects TRBV6-1 to TRBJ2-5; D may be TRBD1 (5 bases). The CDR3 loop spans 13 amino acids. V was cut by 5 bases and J by 6 bases, with 13 bases left in between. The germline CDR1 and CDR2 sequences are MNHNS and SASEGT. The CDR3 DNA reads TGTGCCAGCAGTTATGTCAGGGTGAAGACCCAGTACTTC. Translated: CASSYVRVKTQYF.

The CDR3 DNA sequence: TGTGCCAGCAGTTACGGACAGGGGGCAGCTAATGAAAAACTGTTTTTT. It codes for CASSYGQGAANEKLFF. This chain joins TRBV2 and TRBJ1-4; 11 bases are shared with TRBD1. V shed 5 bases and J 3 bases; nucleotides not matched to a gene: 5. This CDR3 spans 16 amino acids. Germline V gene sequence: CDR1 SNHLY, CDR2 FYNNEI.

DNA for the CDR3: TGTGCCAGTAGATGGGGATCTACTCGGGGCTACACCTTC. The encoded protein is CASRWGSTRGYTF. The chain is built from TRBV19 and TRBJ1-2; D gene unclear. V dropped 6 bases and J dropped 8 bases, with 16 bases sitting between them. CDR1 is LNHDA and CDR2 is SQIVND in the germline V gene (reference sequence). The CDR3 consists of 13 residues.

This chain uses TRBV5-1 with TRBJ2-3, with TRBD2 matching over 11 bases. The CDR3 is 18 amino acids. With V trimmed by 0 bases and J by 2 bases, 8 bases remained unmatched. Looked up from germline, CDR1 is SGHRS and CDR2 is YFSETQ. The CDR3 nucleotides are TGCGCCAGCAGCTTGGAACTAGCGGGGGCCCTTTCCACAGATACGCAGTATTTT. It specifies CASSLELAGALSTDTQYF.

This chain joins TRBV10-2 and TRBJ2-5, with D perhaps being TRBD1 or TRBD2 (6 bases each). V dropped 7 bases and J dropped 7 bases, with 13 bases sitting between them. The CDR3 is 12 amino acids. Per the germline V gene, CDR1 is WSHSY and CDR2 is SAAADI. This chain's CDR3 is CASTGGGGTQYF. The CDR3 DNA reads as TGCGCCAGCACCGGTGGAGGGGGGACCCAGTACTTC.

This rearrangement joins TRBV12-3 or TRBV12-4 to TRBJ1-2, with 7 nucleotides matching TRBD1. The J segment lost 5 bases and the V segment lost 3 bases, leaving 3 bases of the junction unmatched. The CDR3 covers 13 residues. The CDR3 sequence is CASSFGTDYGYTF. CDR3 DNA: TGTGCCAGCAGTTTTGGGACAGATTATGGCTACACCTTC.

Here the CDR3 DNA reads TGTGCCAGCAGCGTCTACAGGGGGCTTGAGTCTCGGGAGACCCAGTACTTC. Its protein is CASSVYRGLESRETQYF. This rearrangement joins TRBV9 to TRBJ2-5; 9 bases line up with TRBD1. Per the germline V gene, CDR1 is SGDLS and CDR2 is YYNGEE. The CDR3 runs 17 residues. V shed 2 bases, J shed 5 bases, and the junction held 13 bases outside the gene matches. Supplemented by reference TRBV9 and TRBJ2-5, the full variable domain reads DSGVTQTPKHLITATGQRVTLRCSPRSGDLSVYWYQQSLDQGLQFLIQYYNGEERAKGNILERFSAQQFPDLHSELNLSSLELGDSALYFCASSVYRGLESRETQYFGPGTRLLVL.

V gene TRBV30 combines with J gene TRBJ2-7; no reliable D call. The CDR3 runs 14 residues. Germline V gene data show CDR1 as GTSNPN and CDR2 as SVGIG (reference sequence). V shed 2 bases and J shed 7 bases, with 18 bases lying between them. In DNA, the CDR3 is TGTGCCTGGAGTCCAGACACGACCAGCGTGGAGCAGTACTTC. This sequence encodes CAWSPDTTSVEQYF.

The chain uses TRBV5-1 and TRBJ1-4; 7 nucleotides agree with TRBD1. The ends lost 4 bases at V and 7 bases at J; junction bases unmatched: 7. Per germline, CDR1 SGHRS and CDR2 YFSETQ. This CDR3 has 14 amino acids. CDR3 sequence reads: CASSVTGYGEKLFF. The CDR3 region has the DNA TGCGCCAGCAGCGTGACAGGGTATGGTGAAAAACTGTTTTTT.

As DNA, the CDR3 is TGTGCCAGCAGAGCAGGGGAGATACTCTACAATGAGCAGTTCTTC. This translates into CASRAGEILYNEQFF. The rearrangement joins TRBV6-5 to TRBJ2-1, with D perhaps matching TRBD1 (6 bases). The CDR3 length is 15 residues. Looked up from germline, CDR1 is MNHEY and CDR2 is SVGAGI. Trimming removed 6 bases at V and 3 bases at J, with 15 bases between.

This chain connects TRBV11-3 to TRBJ2-2; 7 bases line up with TRBD2. CDR3 length equals 15 residues. Germline V gene lookup returns CDR1 SGHNT and CDR2 YENEEA. Trimming took 5 bases from V and 0 from J; bases not matched to a gene: 3. CDR3 sequence reads: CASSIAGPNTGELFF. CDR3 sequence (DNA): TGTGCCAGCAGCATAGCGGGCCCGAACACCGGGGAGCTGTTTTTT.

The chain has TRBV11-2 and TRBJ2-1; 9 bases fit TRBD1. The CDR3 consists of 15 residues. The germline V gene encodes CDR1 SGHAT and CDR2 FQNNGV. The trim removed 6 bases at V and 7 bases at J, leaving 10 bases unmatched. The CDR3 sequence: CASRSGQGPPNEQFF. The CDR3 DNA follows: TGTGCCAGCAGATCCGGACAGGGGCCGCCTAATGAGCAGTTCTTC.

This chain uses TRBV3-1 (or the pseudogene TRBV3-2) with TRBJ2-5; TRBD1 agrees at 9 bases. With 0 bases clipped from V and 0 bases from J, the junction kept 8 bases outside the gene matches. This CDR3 comprises 18 residues. Germline lookup yields CDR1 LGHDT and CDR2 YNNKEL (reference sequence). CDR3 coding DNA: TGTGCCAGCAGCCAAGATGCGTTGACAGGGGGGTACCAAGAGACCCAGTACTTC. Its protein product is CASSQDALTGGYQETQYF.

The V gene is TRBV6-5, the J gene TRBJ2-3, with a weak D call TRBD2 (5 bases). The V and J ends lost 10 bases and 0 bases respectively, with 17 bases between them. The CDR3 extends over 15 amino acids. The germline CDR1 and CDR2 sequences are MNHEY and SVGAGI. The CDR3 bases are TGTGCCATCGCGCCGGGGAATCCTAGCACAGATACGCAGTATTTT. Protein product: CAIAPGNPSTDTQYF.

The rearrangement links TRBV12-3 or TRBV12-4 to TRBJ1-1; D is unclear. The CDR3 sequence is 11 residues long. V lost 4 bases and J 8 bases, leaving 8 bases between the germline ends. CDR3 bases: TGTGCCAGCAGTTCTGCCATCGAAGCTTTCTTT. This translates into CASSSAIEAFF.

The V call is TRBV21-1, the J call TRBJ1-1; the table's D call, TRBD1, was not checked against the DNA. TRBV21-1 is given as a pseudogene. The CDR3 consists of 18 residues. CDR3 sequence: CASREIGDRGLGDTEAFF. The CDR3 DNA is TGTGCCAGCAGGGAGATAGGGGACAGGGGGCTTGGGGACACTGAAGCTTTCTTT.

The genes are TRBV29-1 and TRBJ1-2; 8 positions agree with TRBD1. Germline values: CDR1 SQVTM, CDR2 ANQGSEA. This CDR3 is 15 amino acids long. V lost 0 bases to trimming and J lost 8 bases; unmatched junction nucleotides: 11. CDR3 nucleotide sequence: TGCAGCGTTGAAGAACGAGGACAGGGTCTGTGGGGCTACACCTTC. Protein sequence: CSVEERGQGLWGYTF.

The chain couples TRBV7-9 to TRBJ2-1; 11 bases fit TRBD1. The V gene's germline CDR1 is SEHNR and CDR2 FQNEAQ (reference sequence). The V segment lost 6 bases and the J segment 7 bases; nucleotides outside the gene matches: 5. This CDR3 has 14 residues. The CDR3 DNA reads TGTGCCAGCAGGTCCGGGACAGGGGGAAATGAGCAGTTCTTC. This sequence encodes CASRSGTGGNEQFF.

This chain uses TRBV5-4 with TRBJ2-1; D is unclear. CDR3 length: 16 amino acids. CDR1 is SGHNT, CDR2 YYREEE, per germline (reference sequence). V was clipped by 0 bases and J by 0 bases, with 10 bases between them. Here the CDR3 DNA reads TGTGCCAGCAGCTTGGACCCTTACAGCTCCTACAATGAGCAGTTCTTC. Its protein product is CASSLDPYSSYNEQFF.

This clone was picked up one time. The chain joins TRBV30 to TRBJ2-3, with no clear D. The germline CDR1 and CDR2 sequences are GTSNPN and SVGIG (reference sequence). The CDR3 totals 13 residues. V lost 5 bases to trimming and J lost 5 bases, with 14 bases between them. The CDR3 spells CAWGWSMGDTQYF. CDR3 DNA: TGTGCCTGGGGTTGGAGCATGGGAGATACGCAGTATTTT. Based on the CDR3 plus reference TRBV30 and TRBJ2-3, the full variable domain is SQTIHQWPATLVQPVGSPLSLECTVEGTSNPNLYWYRQAAGRGLQLLFYSVGIGQISSEVPQNLSASRPQDRQFILSSKKLLLSDSGFYLCAWGWSMGDTQYFGPGTRLTVL.

CDR3 sequence (DNA): TGTGCCAGCACCCCGGGACAGGGGTATGTCACTGAAGCTTTCTTT. Translating gives CASTPGQGYVTEAFF. The chain couples TRBV6-5 to TRBJ1-1, with 10 positions matching TRBD1. There are 15 residues in the CDR3. Germline V lookup: CDR1 MNHEY, CDR2 SVGAGI. Trimming at V came to 7 bases and at J to 4 bases, leaving 9 bases not matched to a gene.